These T cell receptor beta chains were read from a single sample in a study of blood T cell repertoires in COVID-19. Produced via immunoSEQ multiplex PCR; TCRdb's table is partial and in-frame only. The sample includes about 200,000 clones, around 80% of them seen just once. Material for sequencing was peripheral blood. These TCRs come from a woman of 80 years or more with active or convalescent COVID-19. Both conserved end residues are part of each CDR3.

15,TRBV21-1,TRBJ2-2,CASNNTGSWTGELFF
11,TRBV12-3/TRBV12-4,TRBJ1-2,CASSEDRPRSF
14,TRBV24-1,TRBJ2-2,CATSLQGASGELFF
15,TRBV4-1,TRBJ1-4,CASSQDGALGEKLFF
15,TRBV2,TRBJ2-3,CASSERGGRRDTQYF
14,TRBV15,TRBJ1-6,CATSRGQYNSPLHF
13,TRBV19,TRBJ2-3,CASSIMAEDTQYF
14,TRBV6-5,TRBJ1-2,CASSTRQVLYGYTF
17,TRBV4-1,TRBJ1-4,CASSQDFKGTGGVKLFF
13,TRBV9,TRBJ1-4,CASSVSGGEKLFF
13,TRBV15,TRBJ1-5,CATRRDINQPQHF
13,TRBV5-5,TRBJ2-5,CASNRRGGETQYF
14,TRBV18,TRBJ1-1,CASSSLRAGTEAFF
14,TRBV29-1,TRBJ2-7,CSVVGGTGTYEQYF
17,TRBV18,TRBJ2-2,CASSPEVRDRDTGELFF
15,TRBV11-2,TRBJ1-2,CASSFTPGHVYGYTF
14,TRBV5-1,TRBJ1-1,CASSLQGGGTEAFF
15,TRBV6-5,TRBJ2-1,CASTPPGGQGNEQFF
15,TRBV5-1,TRBJ2-7,CASSPMERGPLEQYF
15,TRBV19,TRBJ1-5,CASTPSGGRTEPQHF
15,TRBV2,TRBJ2-6,CASSVFIAGANVLTF
17,TRBV7-8,TRBJ2-1,CASSRGFGTSDFNEQFF
13,TRBV3-1/TRBV3-2,TRBJ1-4,CASSRGTPEKLFF
15,TRBV4-1,TRBJ2-7,CASSRSGASEYEQYF
13,TRBV5-4,TRBJ1-1,CASSLSTTGGAFF
15,TRBV28,TRBJ1-1,CASRPGTGGFTEAFF
16,TRBV27,TRBJ2-1,CASSLVQRGPYNEQFF
16,TRBV5-1,TRBJ2-1,CASSLAGISGGYEQFF
15,TRBV24-1,TRBJ1-4,CATSDPRGTNEKLFF
12,TRBV9,TRBJ2-5,CASSHPRETQYF
14,TRBV7-8,TRBJ2-7,CASSLSAGPYEQYF
16,TRBV20-1,TRBJ1-6,CSASLGQGGGDSPLHF
11,TRBV2,TRBJ1-2,CASQWPRGYTF
18,TRBV28,TRBJ1-6,CASSSDRRTSYYNSPLHF
15,TRBV2,TRBJ1-3,CASSGQGISGNTIYF
13,TRBV4-3,TRBJ1-6,CASSQDSDSPLHF
14,TRBV6-5,TRBJ2-7,CASSYRQGAYEQYF
13,TRBV5-6,TRBJ1-2,CASSSPGEGGYTF
14,TRBV9,TRBJ2-3,CASSAIAATDTQYF
14,TRBV6-1,TRBJ2-7,CASSEFGGSDEQYF
15,TRBV28,TRBJ2-5,CASSSSGGPQETQYF
13,TRBV18,TRBJ2-1,CASSLRQDHEQFF
13,TRBV5-5,TRBJ1-4,CASTGGINEKLFF
15,TRBV7-9,TRBJ1-1,CASSLDPGIASEAFF
15,TRBV24-1,TRBJ1-2,CATSESRGRSDGYTF
15,TRBV2,TRBJ1-4,CASSPLGGNNEKLFF
16,TRBV5-4,TRBJ2-1,CASSFPGSNSYNEQFF
14,TRBV5-1,TRBJ1-5,CASSLATGRQPQHF
14,TRBV9,TRBJ1-6,CASSVGQRNSPLHF
13,TRBV28,TRBJ1-5,CASRLFGGAGQHF
16,TRBV9,TRBJ1-2,CASSVGGQLTNYGYTF
16,TRBV3-1/TRBV3-2,TRBJ2-7,CASSHSGTGGIYEQYF
14,TRBV4-1,TRBJ1-4,CASSLGTGAEKLFF
18,TRBV5-6,TRBJ1-4,CASSRELTSTSTNEKLFF
15,TRBV5-1,TRBJ2-2,CASSDRQLNTGELFF
15,TRBV27,TRBJ1-2,CASSRTVGALYGYTF
13,TRBV9,TRBJ1-1,CASSVAGNTEAFF